This T cell receptor beta chain is drawn from a study of blood T cell repertoires in COVID-19. Whole-study context: Samples taken during acute and convalescent COVID-19 were collected in the United States, Italy and Spain. From T cells, B-cell-depleted T cells, or PBMCs came the material, which was cDNA or gDNA.

In the authors' workflow: Cell counts per sample came from amplifying reference gene primers. Method: immunoSEQ multiplex PCR; TCRdb's copy keeps in-frame clones and lacks some. D and trimming were read from the DNA, whereas the V and J calls and clone size are those reported in that table. The sample carries around 130,000 clones, less than 90% recorded once. The germline CDR1 and CDR2 sequences are SGHDT and YYEEEE. The trim removed 2 bases at V and 4 bases at J, leaving 1 base unmatched. The CDR3 sequence is 14 residues long. The receptor's source is a man in his 60s with acute or convalescent COVID-19. The sequencing input was peripheral blood. This chain connects TRBV5-6 to TRBJ2-5; 11 bases align to TRBD2. The CDR3 sequence: CASSLLAGAETQYF. The DNA of the CDR3 is TGTGCCAGCAGCTTACTAGCGGGAGCAGAGACCCAGTACTTC.